This T cell receptor beta chain was profiled in a study of blood T cells in healthy people across ages. On the study more broadly: Capture via template switching afforded approximately one barcoded beta molecule per two T cells. Whole-study results and caveats: Changes seen in expanded clonotypes were possibly confounded by donor CMV status left unknown.

Trimming cost V 5 bases and J 1 base, with 14 bases left between them. The CDR3 runs to 15 residues. CDR1 and CDR2 (germline): SQVTM, ANQGSEA. This clonotype was found a few times. Its antigen is unidentified. Alongside a J-beta primer mix, a sample-barcoded 5' primer served in a second PCR lasting roughly 7 to 11 cycles. The template-switch adaptor, which had 12 random nucleotides, put a tag on each cDNA molecule. TCRdb re-called the 5' RACE reads with MiXCR, one entry per CDR3 protein. The sample comprises some 1,000,000 distinct CDR3 sequences, around 25% of which are singletons, and about 0.69% rests with the top ten. These data are also associated with another study on T cells of mothers and their children. That paper notes: Over five children and their three healthy Caucasian mothers were the donors.

The sequenced material came from blood. The receptor was derived from a girl aged 2 to 10 in good health. The chain employs TRBV29-1 and TRBJ1-4; possible D gene TRBD1, 5 bases. The CDR3 nucleotides read TGCAGCGTTTGTCGTGGGGCCGGAACTAATGAAAAACTGTTTTTT. It is translated as CSVCRGAGTNEKLFF.